A selection of T cell receptor beta chains follows, all from one sample in a study of T cell responses to AZD1222 COVID-19 vaccine. Assay used: immunoSEQ multiplex PCR; TCRdb lists only in-frame clones, some missing. The table has about 190,000 clones, under 95% seen once; the top ten hold roughly 0.99%. The source was peripheral blood, collected on day 0 of AZD1222 vaccination. The receptors were gathered from an adult in good health. The CDR3 runs from the conserved cysteine through the conserved F or W. The D gene is left open where the match is weak. The size of a clone is reported for some rows only, either as once, few or many, or as a class for expanded clones.

NA	TRBV19	TRBJ2-7	NA	TGTGCCAGTAGTCTCCGACCAGCCTACGAGCAGTACTTC	CASSLRPAYEQYF
NA	TRBV6-5	TRBJ2-2	NA	TGTGCCAGCAGTTACGGGTTAATCAACACCGGGGAGCTGTTTTTT	CASSYGLINTGELFF
NA	TRBV27	TRBJ1-4	NA	TGTGCCAGCATAGGGTTGGACGAAAAACTGTTTTTT	CASIGLDEKLFF
once	TRBV5-4	TRBJ2-2	NA	TGTGCCAGCAGCCCGCCGAAAAAGACCGGGGAGCTGTTTTTT	CASSPPKKTGELFF
NA	TRBV9	TRBJ2-7	NA	TGTGCCAGCAGCGTTTCCTACAGGGCCTACGAGCAGTACTTC	CASSVSYRAYEQYF
NA	TRBV19	TRBJ1-4	NA	TGTGCCACTTCGAGCGGGGGTGGGGAAAAACTGTTTTTT	CATSSGGGEKLFF
NA	TRBV3-1/TRBV3-2	TRBJ1-2	TRBD1	TGTGCCAGCAGCCAAGCAGACAGGGTTTGTTCCAACTATGGCTACACCTTC	CASSQADRVCSNYGYTF
once	TRBV7-2	TRBJ1-1	TRBD1	TGTGCCAGCAGCTTAGGGGGACAGCTTGAAGCTTTCTTT	CASSLGGQLEAFF
few	TRBV19	TRBJ1-6	TRBD1	TGTGCCAGTAGTATTATGGGACAGGGGTATTCACCCCTCCACTTT	CASSIMGQGYSPLHF
NA	TRBV16	TRBJ2-6	NA	TGTGCCAGCAGCCCAGGCTCTGGGGCCAACGTCCTGACTTTC	CASSPGSGANVLTF
few	TRBV5-1	TRBJ2-7	TRBD1	TGCGCCAGCAGCTCGGACAGGTACGAGCAGTACTTC	CASSSDRYEQYF
NA	TRBV5-1	TRBJ2-5	NA	TGCGCCAGCAGCTCATCGGGCTGGGACCAAGAGACCCAGTACTTC	CASSSSGWDQETQYF
once	TRBV7-9	TRBJ1-5	TRBD1	TGTGCCAGCAGCCCCGACAGGGGCAATCAGCCCCAGCATTTT	CASSPDRGNQPQHF
NA	TRBV7-3	TRBJ2-2	NA	TGTGCCAGCAGCTTAGGGCAGGGGAACACCGGGGAGCTGTTTTTT	CASSLGQGNTGELFF
NA	TRBV5-1	TRBJ1-2	NA	TGCGCCAGCAGCTTGGTCGCCGGGTACGAGATCTACACCTTC	CASSLVAGYEIYTF
NA	TRBV5-1	TRBJ1-2	NA	TGCGCCAGCAGCCCGGACGGAGCCTATGGCTACACCTTC	CASSPDGAYGYTF
NA	TRBV5-1	TRBJ1-1	NA	TGCGCCAGCAGCTTGGGAGACAGGGAAGCTTTCTTT	CASSLGDREAFF
NA	TRBV4-2	TRBJ2-7	NA	TGTGCCAGCAGCCAAGACACGACCTACGAGCAGTACTTC	CASSQDTTYEQYF
NA	TRBV7-2	TRBJ1-2	NA	TGTGCCAGCAGCTTAGGCAGGGTCTATGGCTACACCTTC	CASSLGRVYGYTF
NA	TRBV7-7	TRBJ2-7	NA	TGTGCCAGCAGCTTAGCTGGCAGGGCGAACGAGCAGTACTTC	CASSLAGRANEQYF
NA	TRBV29-1	TRBJ2-7	NA	TGCAGCGTTGGTAGTTCCTACGAGCAGTACTTC	CSVGSSYEQYF
NA	TRBV6-5	TRBJ2-2	NA	TGTGCCAGCAGCCACGACAGAATCACCGGGGAGCTGTTTTTT	CASSHDRITGELFF
NA	TRBV3-1/TRBV3-2	TRBJ1-2	NA	TGTGCCAGCAGCCAGGGGGTGAGTGGCTACACCTTC	CASSQGVSGYTF
once	TRBV6-5	TRBJ2-5	NA	TGTGCCAGCTCGGACCAAGAGACCCAGTACTTC	CASSDQETQYF
NA	TRBV18	TRBJ2-7	TRBD1	TGTGCCAGCTCACCAGGACAGGGCCCGTACGAGCAGTACTTC	CASSPGQGPYEQYF
once	TRBV7-3	TRBJ1-1	NA	TGTGCCAGCAGCCTTATGGGACCGATGAACACTGAAGCTTTCTTT	CASSLMGPMNTEAFF
NA	TRBV18	TRBJ1-1	NA	TGTGCCAGCTCGGTCCCGGGGGGGAACACTGAAGCTTTCTTT	CASSVPGGNTEAFF
NA	TRBV27	TRBJ1-2	NA	TGTGCCAGCAGCCCCGGGAACTATGGCTACACCTTC	CASSPGNYGYTF
NA	TRBV5-1	TRBJ1-5	NA	TGCGCCAGCAGCCTAGGACAGAATCAGCCCCAGCATTTT	CASSLGQNQPQHF
NA	TRBV5-1	TRBJ2-7	NA	TGCGCCAGCAGCATACGACCCGGGGCCCCCTACGAGCAGTACTTC	CASSIRPGAPYEQYF
NA	TRBV5-4	TRBJ1-1	TRBD1	TGTGCCAGCAGCTTGGCTCAGGGGGGGAACACTGAAGCTTTCTTT	CASSLAQGGNTEAFF
few	TRBV3-1/TRBV3-2	TRBJ2-1	NA	TGTGCCAGCACCCGCTCTAGCCCCCTTGAGCAGTTCTTC	CASTRSSPLEQFF
NA	TRBV4-1	TRBJ1-5	NA	TGCGCCAGCAGTCAGGCCTCCAATCAGCCCCAGCATTTT	CASSQASNQPQHF
NA	TRBV19	TRBJ2-5	NA	TGTGCCAGTAGTATCAGGGGAGAGTACCAAGAGACCCAGTACTTC	CASSIRGEYQETQYF
NA	TRBV2	TRBJ2-7	NA	TGTGCCAGCCGAGTCTTACAGGGCTTGCACGAGCAGTACTTC	CASRVLQGLHEQYF
NA	TRBV19	TRBJ1-5	NA	TGTGCCAGTAGTATGTCTACAGGGAGGAGCAATCAGCCCCAGCATTTT	CASSMSTGRSNQPQHF
NA	TRBV18	TRBJ2-7	TRBD1	TGTGCCAGCTCACACCGACAGGGGGGGGGATACGAGCAGTACTTC	CASSHRQGGGYEQYF
NA	TRBV7-8	TRBJ1-6	NA	TGTGCCAGCAGCCCGACGGTGATGAATTCACCCCTCCACTTT	CASSPTVMNSPLHF
NA	TRBV2	TRBJ2-6	NA	TGTGCCAGCAGTGATAGCAGGGAGGTTGCTGGGGCCAACGTCCTGACTTTC	CASSDSREVAGANVLTF
NA	TRBV12-5	TRBJ2-1	NA	TGTGCTAGTGGAATCAACAATGAGCAGTTCTTC	CASGINNEQFF
NA	TRBV5-1	TRBJ2-7	NA	TGCGCCAGCAGCTTCGACAGTTACGAGCAGTACTTC	CASSFDSYEQYF
NA	TRBV27	TRBJ1-1	NA	TGTGCCAGCAGTTTATGGAGTGGGGAAGGGGGCACTGAAGCTTTCTTT	CASSLWSGEGGTEAFF
NA	TRBV6-6	TRBJ1-1	NA	TGTGCCAGCAGTTACGATTTTCTTGGCATGAACACTGAAGCTTTCTTT	CASSYDFLGMNTEAFF
NA	TRBV10-1	TRBJ1-6	TRBD1	TGCGCCAGCAGCCCAGGGGGGGAACGGAATTCAGCCCTCCACTTT	CASSPGGERNSALHF